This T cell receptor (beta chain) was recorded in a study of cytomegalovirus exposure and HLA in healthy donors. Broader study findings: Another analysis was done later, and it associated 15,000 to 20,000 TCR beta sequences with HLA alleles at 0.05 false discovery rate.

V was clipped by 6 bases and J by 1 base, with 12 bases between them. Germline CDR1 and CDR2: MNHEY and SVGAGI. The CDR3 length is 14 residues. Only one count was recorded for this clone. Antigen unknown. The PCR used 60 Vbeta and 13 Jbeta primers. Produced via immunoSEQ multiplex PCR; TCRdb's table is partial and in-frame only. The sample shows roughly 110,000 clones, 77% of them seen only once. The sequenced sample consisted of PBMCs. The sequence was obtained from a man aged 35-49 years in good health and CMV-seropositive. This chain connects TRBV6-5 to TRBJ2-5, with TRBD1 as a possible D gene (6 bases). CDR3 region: CASSNRVLQETQYF. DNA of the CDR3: TGTGCCAGCAGCAACAGGGTGCTCCAAGAGACCCAGTACTTC.